The subject of this entry is one TCR beta chain. This entry belongs to a study of blood T cell repertoires in COVID-19. As for the study in general: COVID-19 samples from acute and convalescent phases originated in the United States, Italy and Spain.

Using immunoSEQ multiplex PCR, the repertoire was profiled, and TCRdb retains in-frame clones only, with some absent. This table has 35,000 to 45,000 clones, roughly 92% appearing once. Material: peripheral blood. The receptor was isolated from a man aged 50-60 years with active COVID-19.

The CDR3 loop reads CASSFTGDTGELFF. The CDR3 DNA reads as TGCGCCAGCAGCTTCACGGGGGACACCGGGGAGCTGTTTTTT. This chain uses TRBV5-1 with TRBJ2-2; TRBD2 is a possible D gene (6 bases). The CDR3 is 14 amino acids. V was pared by 2 bases and J by 3 bases, with 8 bases between. In germline, CDR1 is SGHRS, CDR2 YFSETQ.